One sample yielded the 24 T cell receptor beta chains listed below, sequenced in a study of post-analysis software for immune sequencing data. The authors incorporated unique molecular identifiers into the TCR beta cDNA libraries. TCRdb re-analysed the PCR reads in MiXCR, keeping a single row per CDR3 protein. The sample yields 820,000 or so distinct CDR3 sequences, around 53% seen once. These receptors lack a known antigen. Findings and caveats of the study: Included in a set of five TRBV segments more frequent in patients than controls were TRBV5-6, TRBV5-1 and TRBV20-1.

The sequencing sample was made of blood. All receptors derive from a girl between 5 and 17 years old with multiple sclerosis.

The V gene is TRBV20-1, the J gene TRBJ2-1; TRBD1 agrees at 9 bases. Germline loops: CDR1 DFQATT, CDR2 SNEGSKA (reference sequence). The length of the CDR3 is 14 residues. Unmatched junction bases numbered 12, after V lost 5 bases and J lost 10 bases. CDR3 DNA sequence: TGCAGTGCTCCTGACAGGGGGAAAGGTTACGAGCAGTTCTTC. As protein: CSAPDRGKGYEQFF.

V is TRBV12-3 or TRBV12-4 and J is TRBJ2-5; 9 positions agree with TRBD2. The trim removed 6 bases at V and 5 bases at J, leaving 7 bases unmatched. The CDR3 length is 14 residues. CDR3 sequence (DNA): TGTGCCAGCAGCCGGACTAGCGAAAGGGAGACCCAGTACTTC. Its protein is CASSRTSERETQYF.

This clonotype was observed a handful of times. The chain is built from TRBV11-2 and TRBJ1-6; 9 bases line up with TRBD1. Trimming at V came to 4 bases and at J to 10 bases, leaving 8 bases not matched to a gene. Per germline, CDR1 SGHAT and CDR2 FQNNGV. CDR3 size: 15 residues. CDR3: CASSSTGQGGSPLHF. CDR3 DNA: TGTGCCAGCAGCTCTACGGGACAGGGTGGGTCACCCCTCCACTTT.

The sample holds a few counts of this clonotype. This sequence joins TRBV7-6 and TRBJ2-5; 8 nucleotides align to TRBD1. This CDR3 spans 14 amino acids. The V segment lost 1 base and the J segment 4 bases; nucleotides outside the gene matches: 2. The V gene's germline CDR1 is SGHVS and CDR2 FNYEAQ. Here the CDR3 DNA reads TGTGCCAGCAGCTTAGGGGGGACAGGAGAGACCCAGTACTTC. Protein product: CASSLGGTGETQYF.

The V gene is TRBV20-1, the J gene TRBJ1-2; D remains unclear. The V and J ends lost 5 bases and 3 bases respectively, with 10 bases between them. CDR1 is DFQATT, CDR2 SNEGSKA, per germline (reference sequence). This CDR3 spans 12 amino acids. The DNA for the CDR3 is TGCAGTGCTGCGGACGGGTACTATGGCTACACCTTC. Amino acids: CSAADGYYGYTF.

The chain is built from TRBV20-1 and TRBJ2-1; a possible D gene is TRBD1 (6 bases). V was pared by 4 bases and J by 1 base, with 11 bases between. Per the germline V gene, CDR1 is DFQATT and CDR2 is SNEGSKA (reference sequence). The CDR3 is 14 residues long. CDR3 sequence (DNA): TGCAGTGCTACTACAGGGTCTTCCTACAATGAGCAGTTCTTC. This gives the protein CSATTGSSYNEQFF.

The chain carries TRBV20-1 and TRBJ1-5, with D tentatively TRBD1 (5 bases). The CDR3 is made up of 13 amino acids. V was pared by 1 base and J by 7 bases, with 11 bases between. Germline CDR1 DFQATT, CDR2 SNEGSKA (reference sequence). The CDR3 sequence is CSARAGTWQPQHF. In DNA, the CDR3 is TGCAGTGCTAGAGCAGGGACCTGGCAGCCCCAGCATTTT.

This clonotype was seen a few times. V is TRBV5-6 and J is TRBJ2-6; D is undetermined. CDR3 size: 16 residues. Germline CDR1 and CDR2: SGHDT and YYEEEE. V was pared by 3 bases and J by 0 bases, with 10 bases between. In DNA, the CDR3 is TGTGCCAGCAGCTCGAAACGGTTCTCTGGGGCCAACGTCCTGACTTTC. Amino acid sequence: CASSSKRFSGANVLTF.

The chain recombines TRBV29-1 with TRBJ2-1; the D gene is possibly TRBD1 (6 bases). The V gene's germline CDR1 is SQVTM and CDR2 ANQGSEA. The CDR3 runs to 11 residues. Trimming took off 7 bases at V and 9 bases at J, with 13 bases between the two ends. The CDR3 loop is CSAQQGFEQFF. In DNA, the CDR3 is TGCAGCGCACAACAGGGTTTTGAGCAGTTCTTC.

CDR3 in DNA: TGTGCCAGCAGCGTACTGGCAGATACGCAGTATTTT. This translates into CASSVLADTQYF. This chain connects TRBV7-8 to TRBJ2-3; D remains ambiguous. Trimming stripped 5 bases from V and 4 bases from J, with 7 bases between. CDR3 length: 12 residues. The germline V gene has CDR1 SGHVS and CDR2 FQNEAQ.

CDR3 bases: TGTGCCAGCAGCCCGGATGGGCGGGAAAGCTCCTACAATGAGCAGTACTTC. Its protein product is CASSPDGRESSYNEQYF. The chain uses TRBV7-4 and TRBJ2-1; D is perhaps TRBD2 (6 bases). The assigned J gene may be wrong: the sequence end matches TRBJ2-7 better. The CDR3 has 17 residues. Looked up from germline, CDR1 is SGHVT and CDR2 is SQSDAQ.

The V call is TRBV29-1, the J call TRBJ2-7; D is uncertain. The CDR3 covers 11 residues. Trimming removed 4 bases from V and 5 bases from J, with 9 bases in between. The germline V gene has CDR1 SQVTM and CDR2 ANQGSEA. The CDR3 is CSVGRPNEQYF. CDR3 DNA sequence: TGCAGCGTTGGCAGACCCAACGAGCAGTACTTC.

The genes are TRBV25-1 and TRBJ2-5; D is perhaps TRBD1 (5 bases). V dropped 3 bases and J dropped 5 bases, with 19 bases sitting between them. The V gene's germline CDR1 is MGHDK and CDR2 SYGVNS. The CDR3 consists of 16 residues. The CDR3, as DNA: TGTGCCAGCAGTGAGGGTAGGGGCTCCATAGGGGAGACCCAGTACTTC. This sequence encodes CASSEGRGSIGETQYF.

This clonotype showed up just once. The rearrangement joins TRBV7-4 to TRBJ1-5, with a weak D call TRBD1 (6 bases). The germline V gene encodes CDR1 SGHVT and CDR2 SQSDAQ. The CDR3 is 14 amino acids. V shed 11 bases and J shed 5 bases, with 19 bases lying between them. Here the CDR3 DNA reads TGTGCCGGACAGCAGCGTCATTGGGATCAGCCCCAGCATTTT. Amino acid sequence: CAGQQRHWDQPQHF.

In this sample, this clonotype turned up a few times. The chain recombines TRBV20-1 with TRBJ2-7; 10 nucleotides agree with TRBD2. Unmatched junction bases numbered 8, after V lost 5 bases and J lost 4 bases. In germline, CDR1 is DFQATT, CDR2 SNEGSKA (reference sequence). The CDR3 spans 14 residues. CDR3 loop: CSAGQRGGLYEQYF. In DNA form, the CDR3 reads TGCAGTGCTGGCCAGCGGGGGGGCCTATACGAGCAGTACTTC.

The gene calls are TRBV5-1 and TRBJ2-7; 9 nucleotides line up with TRBD1. The ends lost 4 bases at V and 6 bases at J; junction bases unmatched: 8. The CDR3 sequence is 14 residues long. The germline V gene encodes CDR1 SGHRS and CDR2 YFSETQ. The CDR3 sequence: CASSEPGQGSEQYF. The CDR3 nucleotides are TGCGCCAGCAGCGAACCGGGACAGGGCAGCGAGCAGTACTTC.

The chain carries TRBV4-1 and TRBJ2-4; D is perhaps TRBD2 (5 bases). With the DNA end fitting TRBJ2-5 better, the J assignment may be wrong. CDR3 size: 13 residues. Germline values: CDR1 MGHRA, CDR2 YSYEKL. The CDR3 is CASSQPTGETQYF. The CDR3 DNA sequence: TGCGCCAGCAGCCAACCCACGGGGGAGACCCAGTACTTC.

The CDR3 DNA sequence: TGCAGCGTTGAGTCGCGCATCGGGGTGGATAATGAAAAACTGTTTTTT. Its protein product is CSVESRIGVDNEKLFF. The chain couples TRBV29-1 to TRBJ1-4, with D uncertain. Per the germline V gene, CDR1 is SQVTM and CDR2 is ANQGSEA. The CDR3 spans 16 residues. Trimming cost V 3 bases and J 4 bases, with 18 bases left between them.

The V and J genes are TRBV10-3 and TRBJ2-7; D unclear. The CDR3 has 12 amino acids. V was pared by 6 bases and J by 6 bases, with 12 bases between. Germline V CDR1 and CDR2: ENHRY, SYGVKD. The CDR3 region is CAISHEVGEQYF. CDR3 nucleotides: TGTGCCATCAGCCACGAGGTAGGCGAGCAGTACTTC.

The gene calls are TRBV20-1 and TRBJ2-3, with a possible D match to TRBD2 (6 bases). Germline values: CDR1 DFQATT, CDR2 SNEGSKA (reference sequence). The CDR3 totals 15 residues. Trimming removed 2 bases from V and 5 bases from J, with 17 bases in between. CDR3 bases: TGCAGTGCTAGAAGGACACGCGGGGCCCAAGATACGCAGTATTTT. Amino acids: CSARRTRGAQDTQYF.

In its sample, this clonotype was seen a few times. J is TRBJ2-5 and V is TRBV20-1, with D perhaps TRBD2 (6 bases). The germline V and J ends were trimmed by 4 bases and 2 bases, with 14 bases remaining between them. This CDR3 contains 14 residues. The germline V gene has CDR1 DFQATT and CDR2 SNEGSKA (reference sequence). The CDR3 here is CSATGGAAQETQYF. The CDR3 DNA follows: TGCAGTGCTACCGGGGGTGCCGCGCAAGAGACCCAGTACTTC.

V and J are TRBV29-1 and TRBJ1-2, with 7 bases identical to TRBD1. The junction had 10 bases not matched to a gene; V was cut back by 6 bases and J by 3 bases. CDR1 and CDR2 from the germline V gene are SQVTM and ANQGSEA. The CDR3 consists of 14 residues. As DNA, the CDR3 is TGCAGCGTGACCCCCATTGACAGGGACTATGGCTACACCTTC. Protein: CSVTPIDRDYGYTF.

In its sample, this clonotype was seen a few times. The junction departs from the called germline gene at one end, perhaps through a read error. The chain combines TRBV7-7 with TRBJ2-7, with 12 bases matching TRBD2. The germline V gene encodes CDR1 SSHAT and CDR2 FNYEAQ (reference sequence). The CDR3 covers 15 residues. The chain's CDR3 is CASSKGLAGNYEQYF. In DNA form, the CDR3 reads TGTGCTAGCAGCAAAGGACTAGCGGGAAACTACGAGCAGTACTTC.

The rearrangement joins TRBV2 to TRBJ2-4; weak D call: TRBD2 (5 bases). The V and J ends lost 5 bases and 9 bases respectively, with 14 bases between them. CDR1 SNHLY and CDR2 FYNNEI come from the germline V gene. This CDR3 region has 13 residues. CDR3 protein: CASSSGRSGIQYF. The CDR3 DNA is TGTGCCAGCAGTTCCGGGCGAAGCGGCATTCAGTACTTC.